The 26 T cell receptor beta chains below all came from one sample that was sequenced in a study of somatic mutations in cytotoxic T cells in rheumatoid arthritis. Sequenced by immunoSEQ multiplex PCR; TCRdb stores in-frame clones only, minus some. The data show about 6,400 clones, about 72% seen once. Input material: CD8+ T cells sorted from blood. These receptors were taken from a woman aged 45 to 65 in good health.

The V call is TRBV27, the J call TRBJ1-3; D not resolved. Germline values: CDR1 MNHEY, CDR2 SMNVEV (reference sequence). V was shortened by 3 bases and J by 0 bases, with 6 bases between the two germline ends. The CDR3 is 14 amino acids. Here the CDR3 DNA reads TGTGCCAGCAGTTTCCGAGACTCTGGAAACACCATATATTTT. Translation gives CASSFRDSGNTIYF.

The chain is built from TRBV7-6 and TRBJ1-6; TRBD1 aligns across 8 bases. In germline, CDR1 is SGHVS, CDR2 FNYEAQ. The CDR3 runs to 17 residues. The ends lost 4 bases at V and 3 bases at J; junction bases unmatched: 8. CDR3 bases: TGTGCCAGCAGCTCTCTACAGGGGGACTACTATAATTCACCCCTCCACTTT. Residues: CASSSLQGDYYNSPLHF. The full variable domain, its missing parts supplied by reference TRBV7-6 and TRBJ1-6, is GAGVSQSPRYKVTKRGQDVALRCDPISGHVSLYWYRQALGQGPEFLTYFNYEAQQDKSGLPNDRFSAERPEGSISTLTIQRTEQRDSAMYRCASSSLQGDYYNSPLHFGNGTRLTVT.

The chain recombines TRBV11-2 with TRBJ2-1; 8 bases fit TRBD2. CDR1 is SGHAT, CDR2 FQNNGV, per germline. Unmatched junction bases numbered 8, after V lost 0 bases and J lost 7 bases. The CDR3 contains 16 residues. In DNA form, the CDR3 reads TGTGCCAGCAGCTTAGAGTACGGGGGGGCGGGAAATGAGCAGTTCTTC. As protein: CASSLEYGGAGNEQFF.

The chain joins TRBV25-1 to TRBJ2-7, with 9 bases that match TRBD1. CDR1 and CDR2 (germline): MGHDK, SYGVNS. The CDR3 sequence is 12 residues long. V shed 4 bases, J shed 8 bases, and the junction held 3 bases outside the gene matches. CDR3 DNA: TGTGCCAGCAGTGTCGGGACAGGGCAGCAGTACTTC. It codes for CASSVGTGQQYF.

The chain links TRBV27 to TRBJ1-4; perhaps TRBD1 as D (6 bases). CDR3 length: 13 residues. Germline CDR1 reads MNHEY; CDR2 reads SMNVEV (reference sequence). V lost 5 bases to trimming and J lost 11 bases, with 15 bases between them. The CDR3 spells CASSQTMRGKLFF. DNA of the CDR3: TGTGCCAGCAGTCAAACCATGAGGGGGAAACTGTTTTTT.

The chain recombines TRBV6-5 with TRBJ2-5; no clear D gene. V was trimmed by 5 bases and J by 2 bases, leaving 12 bases between them. Per germline, CDR1 MNHEY and CDR2 SVGAGI. The CDR3 is made up of 14 amino acids. The CDR3 spells CASSPLGSQETQYF. For the CDR3, the DNA is TGTGCCAGCAGTCCCCTTGGCTCTCAAGAGACCCAGTACTTC.

This chain joins TRBV5-1 and TRBJ1-2; 9 bases align to TRBD1. The V gene's germline CDR1 is SGHRS and CDR2 YFSETQ. This CDR3 has 16 amino acids. Unmatched junction bases numbered 8, after V lost 1 base and J lost 4 bases. This chain's CDR3 is CASSLSTGQGTYGYTF. DNA of the CDR3: TGCGCCAGCAGCTTGTCCACGGGACAGGGTACCTATGGCTACACCTTC.

The chain has TRBV11-2 and TRBJ2-2; the match to TRBD2 covers 11 bases. The CDR3 extends over 18 amino acids. In germline, CDR1 is SGHAT, CDR2 FQNNGV. J lost 7 bases, V lost 5 bases, and 15 bases had no gene match. CDR3 loop: CASSPYYSSGGPVGELFF. CDR3 nucleotide sequence: TGTGCCAGCAGCCCATACTACTCTAGCGGGGGGCCGGTCGGGGAGCTGTTTTTT.

By its share, this clone is hyperexpanded. The chain combines TRBV6-1 with TRBJ2-7, with D possibly TRBD2 on 6 matching bases. Germline V gene data show CDR1 as MNHNS and CDR2 as SASEGT. V gave up 2 bases and J gave up 4 bases, with 15 bases separating them. CDR3 size: 15 residues. CDR3 in amino acids: CASSERAGLLYEQYF. CDR3 sequence (DNA): TGTGCCAGCAGTGAAAGGGCGGGACTCTTATACGAGCAGTACTTC.

J is TRBJ1-6 and V is TRBV10-2; D is perhaps TRBD1 (6 bases). Germline CDR1 reads WSHSY; CDR2 reads SAAADI. This CDR3 spans 14 amino acids. V lost 3 bases, J lost 9 bases, and 12 bases lay in between. CDR3 sequence (DNA): TGCGCCAGCAGTGAAGGGACACCCCGTTCACCCCTCCACTTT. It encodes CASSEGTPRSPLHF.

The sample holds one count of this clone. The chain couples TRBV27 to TRBJ1-1; D gene uncertain. Trimming cost V 1 base and J 11 bases, with 17 bases left between them. Germline V gene lookup returns CDR1 MNHEY and CDR2 SMNVEV (reference sequence). The CDR3 runs 14 residues. DNA for the CDR3: TGTGCCAGCAGTTTATATTTCTCTGGGCAGGTTGCTTTCTTT. Translation gives CASSLYFSGQVAFF.

The chain joins TRBV25-1 to TRBJ2-5; TRBD2 matches at 10 bases. CDR3 size: 16 residues. Trimming took 3 bases from V and 3 from J; bases not matched to a gene: 7. Germline V gives CDR1 MGHDK, CDR2 SYGVNS. The CDR3 bases are TGTGCCAGCAGTGACGGTAGCGGGGGGATTAAAGAGACCCAGTACTTC. It encodes CASSDGSGGIKETQYF.

V is TRBV2 and J is TRBJ2-1; TRBD2 aligns across 12 bases. Germline V gene sequence: CDR1 SNHLY, CDR2 FYNNEI. The junction had 7 bases not matched to a gene; V was cut back by 3 bases and J by 7 bases. This CDR3 spans 16 amino acids. The CDR3 loop is CASSDLAGGPGNEQFF. CDR3 sequence (DNA): TGTGCCAGCAGTGACCTAGCGGGGGGGCCTGGTAATGAGCAGTTCTTC. Full variable domain (remainder filled in from reference TRBV2 and TRBJ2-1): EPEVTQTPSHQVTQMGQEVILRCVPISNHLYFYWYRQILGQKVEFLVSFYNNEISEKSEIFDDQFSVERPDGSNFTLKIRSTKLEDSAMYFCASSDLAGGPGNEQFFGPGTRLTVL.

This clone was picked up a small number of times. This chain joins TRBV29-1 and TRBJ2-7, with D perhaps TRBD1 (5 bases). The CDR3 is 14 amino acids. Per the germline V gene, CDR1 is SQVTM and CDR2 is ANQGSEA. The CDR3 is CSGTFGAGSYEQYF. Here the CDR3 DNA reads TGCAGTGGCACCTTTGGGGCCGGCTCCTACGAGCAGTACTTC.

The chain combines TRBV7-9 with TRBJ2-6; 12 positions match TRBD2. The CDR3 is 18 residues long. CDR1 is SEHNR and CDR2 is FQNEAQ in the germline V gene (reference sequence). After removal of 4 bases from V and 1 base from J, the junction contained 5 bases not matched to a gene. Written as DNA, the CDR3 is TGTGCCAGCAGCTCTCCTGGACTAGCGGGGTCTGGGGCCAACGTCCTGACTTTC. Translated: CASSSPGLAGSGANVLTF.

J is TRBJ2-3 and V is TRBV11-3; 11 nucleotides line up with TRBD2. CDR3 size: 16 residues. V trimming: 5 bases; J trimming: 2 bases; junction bases outside the gene matches: 6. Per germline, CDR1 SGHNT and CDR2 YENEEA. CDR3 sequence (DNA): TGTGCCAGCAGCCCCCGGACTAGCGGGTTCACAGATACGCAGTATTTT. This encodes CASSPRTSGFTDTQYF. Using reference TRBV11-3 and TRBJ2-3 for the parts outside the CDR3, the full variable domain is EAGVVQSPRYKIIEKKQPVAFWCNPISGHNTLYWYLQNLGQGPELLIRYENEEAVDDSQLPKDRFSAERLKGVDSTLKIQPAELGDSAVYLCASSPRTSGFTDTQYFGPGTRLTVL.

The chain joins TRBV14 to TRBJ2-7, with D maybe TRBD1 (5 bases). Trimming took off 2 bases at V and 0 bases at J, with 11 bases between the two ends. The V gene's germline CDR1 is SGHDN and CDR2 FVKESK. The CDR3 is 15 amino acids. CDR3 sequence: CASSQPGLPSYEQYF. The CDR3 bases are TGTGCCAGCAGCCAACCAGGGTTGCCCTCCTACGAGCAGTACTTC.

The DNA of the CDR3 is TGCGCCAGCAGCTTGACGGTTGGACAGTCTTACAATGAGCAGTTCTTC. Encoded protein: CASSLTVGQSYNEQFF. This sequence joins TRBV5-1 and TRBJ2-1; a possible D gene is TRBD1 (6 bases). Germline values: CDR1 SGHRS, CDR2 YFSETQ. Trimming left V 1 base short and J 4 bases short, with 15 bases between. The CDR3 is made up of 16 amino acids.

V gene TRBV5-1 combines with J gene TRBJ1-2; 9 nucleotides align to TRBD1. The junction had 1 base not matched to a gene; V was cut back by 0 bases and J by 4 bases. The CDR3 is 14 amino acids. The germline CDR1 and CDR2 sequences are SGHRS and YFSETQ. CDR3 in amino acids: CASSLVDRGYGYTF. DNA of the CDR3: TGCGCCAGCAGCTTGGTGGACAGGGGCTATGGCTACACCTTC.

This clone was recorded once. V is TRBV7-3 and J is TRBJ2-1; 10 bases line up with TRBD2. There are 15 residues in the CDR3. Germline assignment: CDR1 SGHTA and CDR2 FQGTGA. Trimming removed 5 bases from V and 4 bases from J; junction bases left unmatched: 5. The CDR3 DNA follows: TGTGCCAGCAGCCAGAGCGGGGGGGAGTACAATGAGCAGTTCTTC. It encodes CASSQSGGEYNEQFF. The entire variable domain, with the rest obtained from reference TRBV7-3 and TRBJ2-1, is as follows: GAGVSQTPSNKVTEKGKYVELRCDPISGHTALYWYRQSLGQGPEFLIYFQGTGAADDSGLPNDRFFAVRPEGSVSTLKIQRTERGDSAVYLCASSQSGGEYNEQFFGPGTRLTVL.

The chain couples TRBV29-1 to TRBJ2-4, with TRBD1 identical over 12 bases. The CDR3 has 15 residues. The V segment lost 4 bases and the J segment 5 bases; nucleotides outside the gene matches: 6. The germline CDR1 and CDR2 sequences are SQVTM and ANQGSEA. The CDR3 nucleotides are TGCAGCGTTGCCGGGACAGGGGGCGCGGAAAACATTCAGTACTTC. This translates into CSVAGTGGAENIQYF.

The chain joins TRBV9 to TRBJ2-3; 8 positions match TRBD1. Germline V gives CDR1 SGDLS, CDR2 YYNGEE. V gave up 3 bases and J gave up 0 bases; unmatched junction bases: 3. The CDR3 totals 15 residues. Written as DNA, the CDR3 is TGTGCCAGCAGCGGCCGGGACAGGAGCACAGATACGCAGTATTTT. Translating gives CASSGRDRSTDTQYF.

The chain carries TRBV7-8 and TRBJ1-1; 7 bases agree with TRBD1. V lost 3 bases to trimming and J lost 3 bases; unmatched junction nucleotides: 1. The CDR3 is 13 amino acids. Germline lookup yields CDR1 SGHVS and CDR2 FQNEAQ. CDR3 nucleotide sequence: TGTGCCAGCAGCTTCACAGGGGACACTGAAGCTTTCTTT. Translated, it gives CASSFTGDTEAFF.

The J gene is TRBJ1-1, the V gene TRBV2; 8 nucleotides match TRBD1. The CDR3 is 14 amino acids. V dropped 6 bases and J dropped 3; count of bases not matched to a gene: 6. Germline CDR1 SNHLY, CDR2 FYNNEI. The CDR3 nucleotides are TGTGCCAGCAGCAACAGGGGGTCGGACACTGAAGCTTTCTTT. This sequence encodes CASSNRGSDTEAFF.

The CDR3 DNA reads TGTGCCAGCAGCGGGGGGGCCTGGAATCAGCCCCAGCATTTT. This translates into CASSGGAWNQPQHF. The chain joins TRBV7-8 to TRBJ1-5; perhaps TRBD1 as D (6 bases). V was clipped by 5 bases and J by 4 bases, with 12 bases between them. Germline V CDR1 and CDR2: SGHVS, FQNEAQ. The CDR3 spans 14 residues.

The chain recombines TRBV5-1 with TRBJ1-1; 9 bases agree with TRBD1. V lost 5 bases, J lost 6 bases, and 5 bases stayed unmatched. Germline CDR1 and CDR2: SGHRS and YFSETQ. This CDR3 is built from 13 residues. CDR3 region: CASRGQGRPEAFF. CDR3 DNA sequence: TGCGCCAGCAGGGGACAGGGAAGGCCTGAAGCTTTCTTT.